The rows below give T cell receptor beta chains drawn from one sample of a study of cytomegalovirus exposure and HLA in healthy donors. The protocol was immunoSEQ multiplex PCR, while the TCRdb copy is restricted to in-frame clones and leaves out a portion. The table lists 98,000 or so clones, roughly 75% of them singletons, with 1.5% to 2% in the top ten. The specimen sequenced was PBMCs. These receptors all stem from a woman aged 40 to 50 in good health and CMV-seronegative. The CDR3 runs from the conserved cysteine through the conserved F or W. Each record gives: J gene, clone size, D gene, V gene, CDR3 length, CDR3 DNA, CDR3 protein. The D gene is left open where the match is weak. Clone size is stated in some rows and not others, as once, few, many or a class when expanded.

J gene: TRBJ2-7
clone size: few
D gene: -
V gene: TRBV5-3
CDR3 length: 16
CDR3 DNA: TGTGCCAGCACCTCCCTGACCGGTAGCGGATCCTACGAGCAGTACTTC
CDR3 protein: CASTSLTGSGSYEQYF

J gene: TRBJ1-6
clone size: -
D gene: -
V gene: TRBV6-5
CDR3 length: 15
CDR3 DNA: TGTGCCAGCAGAACACAGGGCTCCTATAATTCACCCCTCCACTTT
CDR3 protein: CASRTQGSYNSPLHF

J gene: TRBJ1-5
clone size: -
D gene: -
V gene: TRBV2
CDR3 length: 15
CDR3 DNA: TGTGCCAGCAGCGAATATATTACACGAAATCAGCCCCAGCATTTT
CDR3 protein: CASSEYITRNQPQHF

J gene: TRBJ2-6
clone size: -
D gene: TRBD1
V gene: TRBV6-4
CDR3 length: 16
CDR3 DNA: TGTGCCAGCAGTCCTCGAGGGGGCTTTGGGGCCAACGTCCTGACTTTC
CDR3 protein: CASSPRGGFGANVLTF

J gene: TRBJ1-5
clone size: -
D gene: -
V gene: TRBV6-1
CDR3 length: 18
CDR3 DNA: TGTGCCAGCAGTGAAGCACTTTCGGACAGTCTAAGGGCAGGGACCCAGCATTTT
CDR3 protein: CASSEALSDSLRAGTQHF

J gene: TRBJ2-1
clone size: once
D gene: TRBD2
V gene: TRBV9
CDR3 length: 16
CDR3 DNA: TGTGCCAGCAGCGTTCTTGGCGGGAGCTCCTACAATGAGCAGTTCTTC
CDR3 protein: CASSVLGGSSYNEQFF

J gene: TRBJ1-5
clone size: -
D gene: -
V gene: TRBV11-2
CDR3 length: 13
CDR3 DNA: TGTGCCAGCAGCTTAGGACTCAATCAGCCCCAGCATTTT
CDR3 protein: CASSLGLNQPQHF

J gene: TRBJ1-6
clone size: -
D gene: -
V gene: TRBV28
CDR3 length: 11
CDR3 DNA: TGTGCCAGCAGTTCAATTTCACCCCTCCACTTT
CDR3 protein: CASSSISPLHF

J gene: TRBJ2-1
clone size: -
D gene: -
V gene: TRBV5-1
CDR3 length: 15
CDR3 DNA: TGCGCCAGCAGCCCCAGCGGTAGCTCCTACAATGAGCAGTTCTTC
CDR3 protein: CASSPSGSSYNEQFF

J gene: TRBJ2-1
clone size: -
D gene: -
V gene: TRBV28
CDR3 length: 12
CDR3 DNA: TGTGCCAGCAGCAGGAACCACAATGAGCAGTTCTTC
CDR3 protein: CASSRNHNEQFF

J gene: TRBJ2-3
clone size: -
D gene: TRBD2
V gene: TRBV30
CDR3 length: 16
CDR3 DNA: TGTGCCTGGAGTTCCCCAAGCGGGATGAGTGCAGATACGCAGTATTTT
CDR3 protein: CAWSSPSGMSADTQYF

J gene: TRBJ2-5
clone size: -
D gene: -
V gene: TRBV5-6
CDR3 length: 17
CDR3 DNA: TGTGCCAGCAGCTCGGACATACGGGGGTTTAACGGAGAGACCCAGTACTTC
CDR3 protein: CASSSDIRGFNGETQYF

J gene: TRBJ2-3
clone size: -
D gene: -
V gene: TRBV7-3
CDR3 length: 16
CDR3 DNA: TGTGCCAGCAGCCCCTCGAGATTTTCTAGCACAGATACGCAGTATTTT
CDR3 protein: CASSPSRFSSTDTQYF

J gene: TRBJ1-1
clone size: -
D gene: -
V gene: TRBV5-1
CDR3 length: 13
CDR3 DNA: TGCGCCAGCAGCTTTGACAGGTTCACTGAAGCTTTCTTT
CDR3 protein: CASSFDRFTEAFF

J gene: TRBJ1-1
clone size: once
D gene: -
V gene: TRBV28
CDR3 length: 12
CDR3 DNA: TGTGCCAGCAGTTGGAGGAGCAAAGAAGCTTTCTTT
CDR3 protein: CASSWRSKEAFF

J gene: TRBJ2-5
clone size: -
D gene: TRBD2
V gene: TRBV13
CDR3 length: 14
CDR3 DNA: TGTGCCAGCACCTTAGCGGGAGGGGGAGAGACCCAGTACTTC
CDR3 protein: CASTLAGGGETQYF

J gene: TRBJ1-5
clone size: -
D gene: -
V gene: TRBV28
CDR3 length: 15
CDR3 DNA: TGTGCCAGCAGTTTCCAGGGGAGAGAAGGTCAGCCCCAGCATTTT
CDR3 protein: CASSFQGREGQPQHF

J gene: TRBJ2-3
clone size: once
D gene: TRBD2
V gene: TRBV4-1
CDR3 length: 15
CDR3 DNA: TGCGCCAGCAGCCCGCCGGGACTAGGCGCAGATACGCAGTATTTT
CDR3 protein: CASSPPGLGADTQYF

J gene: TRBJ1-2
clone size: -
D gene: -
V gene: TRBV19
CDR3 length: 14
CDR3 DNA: TGTGCCAGTAGTCAGAAACAAGGGGACTATGGCTACACCTTC
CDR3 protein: CASSQKQGDYGYTF

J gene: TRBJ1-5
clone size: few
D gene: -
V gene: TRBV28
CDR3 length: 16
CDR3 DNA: TGTGCCAGCAGTTTCCTCATGGGGAACGGGGAACAGCCCCAGCATTTT
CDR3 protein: CASSFLMGNGEQPQHF

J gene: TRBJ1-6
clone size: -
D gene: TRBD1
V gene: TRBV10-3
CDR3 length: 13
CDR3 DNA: TGTGCCATCAGTGAGCAGGGGGATACACCCCTCCACTTT
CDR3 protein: CAISEQGDTPLHF

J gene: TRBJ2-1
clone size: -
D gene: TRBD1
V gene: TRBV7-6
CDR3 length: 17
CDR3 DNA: TGTGCCAGCAGCTTAGAAATTAGGGACAGGGGACCGAATGAGCAGTTCTTC
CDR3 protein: CASSLEIRDRGPNEQFF

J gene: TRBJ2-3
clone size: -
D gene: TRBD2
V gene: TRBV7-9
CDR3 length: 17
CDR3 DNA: TGTGCCAGCAGCCGAGTAGAGCGGGGGGGTAGCACAGATACGCAGTATTTT
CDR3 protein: CASSRVERGGSTDTQYF

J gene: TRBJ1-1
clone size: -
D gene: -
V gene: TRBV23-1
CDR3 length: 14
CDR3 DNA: TGCGCCAAACGGAGCGGGGGGAAGAACACTGAAGCTTTCTTT
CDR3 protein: CAKRSGGKNTEAFF

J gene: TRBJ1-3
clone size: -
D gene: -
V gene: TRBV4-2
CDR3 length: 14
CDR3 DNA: TGTGCCAGCAGCCAAGAACTATCTGGAAACACCATATATTTT
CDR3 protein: CASSQELSGNTIYF

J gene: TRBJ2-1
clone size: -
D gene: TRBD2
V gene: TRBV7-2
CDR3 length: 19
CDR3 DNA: TGTGCCAGCAGCTCGAACCCCTTCGTGGGAGTAGCGGGGTACAATGAGCAGTTCTTC
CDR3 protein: CASSSNPFVGVAGYNEQFF

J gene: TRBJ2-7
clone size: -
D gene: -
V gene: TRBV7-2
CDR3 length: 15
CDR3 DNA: TGTGCCAGCAGCTCCCAAGGTTATTTAACGGGCGAGCAGTACTTC
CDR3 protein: CASSSQGYLTGEQYF

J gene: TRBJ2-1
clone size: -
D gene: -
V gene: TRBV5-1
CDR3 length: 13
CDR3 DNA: TGCGCCAGCAGCTTGGAACTACTCAATGAGCAGTTCTTC
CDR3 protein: CASSLELLNEQFF

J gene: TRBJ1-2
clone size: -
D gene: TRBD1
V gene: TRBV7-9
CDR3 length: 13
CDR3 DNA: TGTGCCGGACGGGACAGTGTGGACTATGGCTACACCTTC
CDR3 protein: CAGRDSVDYGYTF

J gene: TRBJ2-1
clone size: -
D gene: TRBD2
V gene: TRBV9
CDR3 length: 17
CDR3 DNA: TGTGCCAGCAGCCCAGGGGGACTAGCGGGAGGGGGGAATGAGCAGTTCTTC
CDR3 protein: CASSPGGLAGGGNEQFF

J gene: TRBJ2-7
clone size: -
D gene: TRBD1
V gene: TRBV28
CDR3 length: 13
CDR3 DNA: TGCGCCAGCAGGCCCGGGACAGACTACGAGCAGTACTTC
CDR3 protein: CASRPGTDYEQYF

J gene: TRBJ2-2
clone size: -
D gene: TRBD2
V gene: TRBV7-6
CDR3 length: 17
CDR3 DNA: TGTGCCAGCAGCTTAGTGGGTGGAGCGGGAGGCACCGGGGAGCTGTTTTTT
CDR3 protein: CASSLVGGAGGTGELFF

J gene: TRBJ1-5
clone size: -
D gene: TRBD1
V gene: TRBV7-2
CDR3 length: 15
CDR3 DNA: TGTGCCAGCAGCCTGAACAGGGGTGGATCCCAGCCCCAGCATTTT
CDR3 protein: CASSLNRGGSQPQHF

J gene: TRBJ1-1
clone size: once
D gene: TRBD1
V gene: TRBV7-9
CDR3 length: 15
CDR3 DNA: TGTGCCAGCAGCTTAGGAAGCGACAGGGAGTCTGAAGCTTTCTTT
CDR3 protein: CASSLGSDRESEAFF

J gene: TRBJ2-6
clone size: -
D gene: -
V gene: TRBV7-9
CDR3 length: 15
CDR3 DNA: TGTGCCAGCAGCTTAGCTAGCTCTGGGGCCAACGTCCTGACTTTC
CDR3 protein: CASSLASSGANVLTF

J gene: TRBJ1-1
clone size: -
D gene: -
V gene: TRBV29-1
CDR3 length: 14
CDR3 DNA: TGCAGCGTTGGGGGAGGGGACTTTCACACTGAAGCTTTCTTT
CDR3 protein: CSVGGGDFHTEAFF

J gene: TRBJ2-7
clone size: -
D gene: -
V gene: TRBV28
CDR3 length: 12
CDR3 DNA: TGTGCCAGCAGTTTAAATTGGAGCGAGCAGTACTTC
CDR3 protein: CASSLNWSEQYF

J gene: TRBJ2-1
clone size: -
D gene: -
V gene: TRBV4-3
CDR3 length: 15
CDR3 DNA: TGCGCCAGCAGCCAAGATCCCGGACTTTACAATGAGCAGTTCTTC
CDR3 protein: CASSQDPGLYNEQFF

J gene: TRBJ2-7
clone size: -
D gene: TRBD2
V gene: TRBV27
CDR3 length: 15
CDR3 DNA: TGTGCCAGCAGTTTCGGACTAGCGGCAACCTACGAGCAGTACTTC
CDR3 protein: CASSFGLAATYEQYF

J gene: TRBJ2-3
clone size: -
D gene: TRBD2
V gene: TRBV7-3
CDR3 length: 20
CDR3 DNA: TGTGCCAGCAGCTTATTGGGACTAGCGGGTAATGTTGACGGCACAGATACGCAGTATTTT
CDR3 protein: CASSLLGLAGNVDGTDTQYF

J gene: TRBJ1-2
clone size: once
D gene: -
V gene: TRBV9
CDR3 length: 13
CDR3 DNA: TGTGCCAGCAGCCCACCCAACAGGCGCGGCTACACCTTC
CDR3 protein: CASSPPNRRGYTF

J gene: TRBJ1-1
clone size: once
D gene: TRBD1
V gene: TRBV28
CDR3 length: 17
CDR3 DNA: TGTGCCAGCAGTTTAACAGGGGCTCATCATGGAAACACTGAAGCTTTCTTT
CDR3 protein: CASSLTGAHHGNTEAFF

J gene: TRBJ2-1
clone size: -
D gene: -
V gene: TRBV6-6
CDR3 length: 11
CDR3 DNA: TGTGCCAGCACGTCGCTAGATCAGTGTCTCTTC
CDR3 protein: CASTSLDQCLF

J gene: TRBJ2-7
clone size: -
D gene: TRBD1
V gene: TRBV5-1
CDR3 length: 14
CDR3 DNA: TGCGCCAGCAGCTGGACAGGGAACGCCTACGAGCAGTACTTC
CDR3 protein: CASSWTGNAYEQYF

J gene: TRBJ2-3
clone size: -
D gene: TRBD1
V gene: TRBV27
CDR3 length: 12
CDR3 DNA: TGTGCCAGCAGTGACAGACAGGGTACGCAGTATTTT
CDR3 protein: CASSDRQGTQYF

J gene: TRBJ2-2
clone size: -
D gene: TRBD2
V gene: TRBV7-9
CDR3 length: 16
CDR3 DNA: TGTGCCAGCAGCTTTCCCCTAGCGGGATACACCGGGGAGCTGTTTTTT
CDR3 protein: CASSFPLAGYTGELFF

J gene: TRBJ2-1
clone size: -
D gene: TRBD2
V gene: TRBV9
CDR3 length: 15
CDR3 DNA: TGTGCCAGCAGCCTTACTAGCGGGGGGTACAATGAGCAGTTCTTC
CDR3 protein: CASSLTSGGYNEQFF

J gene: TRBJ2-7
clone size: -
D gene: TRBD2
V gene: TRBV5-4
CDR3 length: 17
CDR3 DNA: TGTGCCAGCAGCTTGGCCAGCGGCGGGAGGCTCTCCTACGAGCAGTACTTC
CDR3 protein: CASSLASGGRLSYEQYF

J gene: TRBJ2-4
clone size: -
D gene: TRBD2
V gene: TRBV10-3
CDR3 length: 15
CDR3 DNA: TGTGCCATCAGTGGAAGCGGGAGGGCCAAAAACATTCAGTACTTC
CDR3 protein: CAISGSGRAKNIQYF

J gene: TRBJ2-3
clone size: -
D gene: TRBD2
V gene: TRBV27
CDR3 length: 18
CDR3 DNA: TGTGCCAGCAGTTCCCAGCTAGGACTAGCGGTACACACAGATACGCAGTATTTT
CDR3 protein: CASSSQLGLAVHTDTQYF

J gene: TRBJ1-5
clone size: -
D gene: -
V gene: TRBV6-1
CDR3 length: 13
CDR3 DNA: TGTGCCAGCAGGACCCAGGGATTTCAGCCCCAGCATTTT
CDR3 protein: CASRTQGFQPQHF

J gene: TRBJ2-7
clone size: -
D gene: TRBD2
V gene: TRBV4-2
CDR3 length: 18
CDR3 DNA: TGTGCCAGCAGCCAACCCCAAGAGGGACTAGCGGGAACCGGCGAGCAGTACTTC
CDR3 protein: CASSQPQEGLAGTGEQYF

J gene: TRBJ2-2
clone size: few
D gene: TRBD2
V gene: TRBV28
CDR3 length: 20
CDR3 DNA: TGTGCCAGCAGTTTAAGATATCGTCGTTTCGCGGGAGGGGACACCGGGGAGCTGTTTTTT
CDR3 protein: CASSLRYRRFAGGDTGELFF

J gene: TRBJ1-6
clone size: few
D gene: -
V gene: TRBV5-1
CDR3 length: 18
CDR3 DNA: TGCGCCAGCAGCTTCGGGTCCGTCAAATCCTCTTTTTATTCACCCCTCCACTTT
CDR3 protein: CASSFGSVKSSFYSPLHF

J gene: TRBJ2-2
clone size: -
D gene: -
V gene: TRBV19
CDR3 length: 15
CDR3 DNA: TGTGCCAGTAGGCCTAGCGTCCCTAGCACCGGGGAGCTGTTTTTT
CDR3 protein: CASRPSVPSTGELFF